Each of the 10 T cell receptor beta chains below was sequenced from the same sample in a study of CD8+ T cells in alopecia areata. Extracted from the samples, RNA was reverse transcribed into cDNA to serve as the sequencing template. Method: immunoSEQ multiplex PCR; TCRdb's copy keeps in-frame clones and lacks some. The data hold approximately 170,000 clones, with about 60% observed a single time. This sample's treatment: oral pan-JAK inhibitor, 5-10 mg twice daily. The source material was CD4+ T cells sorted from blood, sampled at week 24, from a patient treated with tofacitinib. Every receptor here comes from a human donor with alopecia areata.

The chain couples TRBV7-2 to TRBJ2-3; D is unclear. Trimming stripped 1 base from V and 0 bases from J, with 11 bases between. This CDR3 has 16 amino acids. CDR1 and CDR2 (germline): SGHTA, FQGNSA. The CDR3 sequence is CASSLGAGSSTDTQYF. In DNA, the CDR3 is TGTGCCAGCAGCTTAGGGGCAGGATCTAGCACAGATACGCAGTATTTT.

CDR3 amino acids: CSVERETQYF. The DNA of the CDR3 is TGCAGCGTTGAAAGAGAGACCCAGTACTTC. The chain uses TRBV29-1 and TRBJ2-5; D not certain. Trimming shortened V by 2 bases and J by 4 bases, and 2 bases separated the two germline ends. The CDR3 has 10 residues. Germline V CDR1 and CDR2: SQVTM, ANQGSEA.

The chain is built from TRBV7-9 and TRBJ1-2; D possibly corresponds to TRBD1 (5 bases). The V end lost 1 base, the J end lost 8 bases, and 11 bases lay between the germline ends. The CDR3 runs 13 residues. The germline V gene encodes CDR1 SEHNR and CDR2 FQNEAQ (reference sequence). CDR3 region: CASSLGGGTGYTF. In DNA, the CDR3 is TGTGCCAGCAGCTTAGGCGGCGGGACGGGCTACACCTTC.

The genes are TRBV29-1 and TRBJ2-5; 7 bases are shared with TRBD1. Germline CDR1 SQVTM, CDR2 ANQGSEA. With V trimmed by 3 bases and J by 0 bases, 1 base remained unmatched. The CDR3 is 13 residues long. As DNA, the CDR3 is TGCAGCGTTGAGGGACAGTACCAAGAGACCCAGTACTTC. Translated, it gives CSVEGQYQETQYF.

This clone was picked up one time. The rearrangement links TRBV4-1 to TRBJ1-5, with a tentative D call TRBD1 (5 bases). CDR3 size: 16 residues. Per germline, CDR1 MGHRA and CDR2 YSYEKL. Trimming took 2 bases from V and 7 from J, leaving 18 bases between them. The CDR3 here is CASSQTSGQLGQPQHF. In DNA form, the CDR3 reads TGCGCCAGCAGCCAAACCTCGGGGCAGCTGGGCCAGCCCCAGCATTTT.

The chain is built from TRBV4-2 and TRBJ2-5; 8 positions match TRBD1. Germline assignment: CDR1 LGHNA and CDR2 YNFKEQ. With 9 bases clipped from V and 4 bases from J, the junction kept 10 bases outside the gene matches. The CDR3 is 14 amino acids. DNA for the CDR3: TGTGCCAGTAGTACTACAGGGGGACGAGAGACCCAGTACTTC. This codes for CASSTTGGRETQYF.

The V call is TRBV27, the J call TRBJ2-3; 7 bases line up with TRBD1. V was pared by 8 bases and J by 6 bases, with 11 bases of the junction left unmatched. The CDR3 contains 14 residues. Germline CDR1 is MNHEY and CDR2 is SMNVEV (reference sequence). The CDR3: CASCGDRTWDTQYF. The CDR3 nucleotides are TGTGCCAGCTGTGGGGACAGAACATGGGATACGCAGTATTTT.

This clone came up a few times. The gene calls are TRBV19 and TRBJ1-5; D not certain. V was shortened by 4 bases and J by 7 bases, with 11 bases between the two germline ends. The CDR3 is 13 amino acids. The germline V gene has CDR1 LNHDA and CDR2 SQIVND (reference sequence). Here the CDR3 reads CASSRSAGQPQHF. DNA for the CDR3: TGTGCCAGTAGTAGGTCCGCGGGGCAGCCCCAGCATTTT.

The V and J genes are TRBV5-1 and TRBJ2-2, with a tentative D call TRBD1 (6 bases). Germline V gene sequence: CDR1 SGHRS, CDR2 YFSETQ. This CDR3 has 14 residues. The V and J ends lost 3 bases and 6 bases respectively, with 12 bases between them. CDR3 DNA: TGCGCCAGCAGCTCTGATGGACAGCCCGGGGAGCTGTTTTTT. Encoded protein: CASSSDGQPGELFF.

V and J are TRBV29-1 and TRBJ2-5; D remains ambiguous. Germline V gives CDR1 SQVTM, CDR2 ANQGSEA. Trimming left V 6 bases short and J 3 bases short, with 14 bases between. This CDR3 contains 13 residues. CDR3 loop: CSVHPRMKETQYF. The CDR3 DNA is TGCAGCGTCCACCCCAGGATGAAAGAGACCCAGTACTTC.